The subject of this entry is one TCR beta chain. Its cognate antigen is unknown. The junction departs from the called germline gene at one end, perhaps through a read error. This sample is part of a study of T cell repertoires and Cas9 in healthy adults. Study details: Characterization of SpCas9-reactive CD4 and CD8 T cells covered multi-effector potency, cytotoxicity and lineage.

The CDR3 totals 15 residues. CDR1 and CDR2 from the germline V gene are MGHRA and YSYEKL. General observations from the study: SpCas9-reactive regulatory T cells reportedly mitigated SpCas9-reactive effector T cells in vitro.

Measured with immunoSEQ multiplex PCR; TCRdb has only the in-frame clones, and not every one. Counted here are approximately 16,000 clones, about nine tenths occurring once; the ten biggest clones make up 2% to 2.5%. The clonotype originates from a human donor in good health. Sequencing was done on a sample of Tregs (CD4+, CD25+, CD127-, CD137-, CD154-) from PBMCs; culture status not recorded. The rearrangement uses TRBV4-1 and TRBJ1-1; D is unresolved. CDR3 DNA: TGCGCCAGCAGTCAAGGTTGGTGGGAGACTACTGAAGCTTTCTTT. This encodes CASSQGWWETTEAFF.